This T cell receptor (beta chain) was sequenced during a study of blood T cells in healthy people across ages. With regard to this clonotype: Mismatch with germline at one junction end may stem from a read error.

Germline CDR1 is GTSNPN and CDR2 is SVGIG (reference sequence). The CDR3 has 11 amino acids. Then a second PCR, running about 6 to 12 cycles, was carried out with a sample-barcoded 5' primer and a J-beta primer mix. Researchers report that each sample yielded at least 2.5 million CDR3-containing paired-end reads. A single record per CDR3 protein comes from TCRdb applying MiXCR to the 5' RACE reads. The table shows 450,000 to 600,000 distinct CDR3 sequences, with over 25% occurring only once. This sample was also put to use in a study of T cells of mothers and their children. In that study: Among related mother-child pairs, overlap was slightly higher than in unrelated pairs, though not significantly.

This chain joins TRBV30 and TRBJ1-1; no definite D call. The sequence was obtained from a boy between 2 and 10 years old in good health. The sequenced material came from blood. Here the CDR3 DNA reads TGTGCCTGGGGTGTGGGAGCTGAAGCTTTCTTT. It translates to CAWGVGAEAFF. The whole variable domain, filled in from reference TRBV30 and TRBJ1-1, reads SQTIHQWPATLVQPVGSPLSLECTVEGTSNPNLYWYRQAAGRGLQLLFYSVGIGQISSEVPQNLSASRPQDRQFILSSKKLLLSDSGFYLCAWGVGAEAFFGQGTRLTVV.